This TCR beta chain derives from a study of beta chain features in type 1 diabetes. Whole-study results and caveats: All four CD4+ subsets of Type 1 diabetes patients contained TCRB CDR3s that were moderately but significantly shorter. VDJ junctions in type 1 diabetes patients carried more deletions and fewer insertions.

A note on this clone: The antigen remains undetermined. An end of the junction differs from the germline gene, which may be a read error.

CD4+ naive, central memory, regulatory and stem cell-like memory cells were sorted via CD45RO/CCR7/CD25/CD127/CD95/CD27. Each population that was sorted was more than 95% pure. The investigators reverse transcribed all of the isolated RNA, so they sequenced expressed TCRB transcripts. Regulatory, naive and central memory T cell samples averaged roughly 3.8 million reads. Data came from immunoSEQ multiplex PCR; TCRdb stores just in-frame clones and leaves some out. The repertoire has roughly 290,000 clones, roughly 15% of them found once; the top ten carry around 0.015%. The CDR3 totals 13 residues. CDR1 SGHRS and CDR2 YFSETQ come from the germline V gene.

Sequencing was carried out using naive CD4+ T cells from blood. The rearrangement links TRBV5-1 to TRBJ2-1; 9 bases agree with TRBD2. The sequence derives from a young man with type 1 diabetes. CDR3 region: CASSLMREGPSLF. The CDR3, as DNA: TGCGCCAGCAGCTTGATGCGGGAGGGCCCGTCTCTCTTC.